This T cell receptor beta chain was sequenced in a study of T cell responses to AZD1222 COVID-19 vaccine. The CDR3 runs to 14 residues. The germline V and J ends were trimmed by 4 bases and 10 bases, with 16 bases remaining between them. Germline-derived CDR1 and CDR2 are KGHDR and SFDVKD. The protocol was immunoSEQ multiplex PCR, while the TCRdb copy is restricted to in-frame clones and leaves out a portion. This sample carries approximately 80,000 clones, 75% to 90% of them seen once, and the ten largest clones take approximately 5.4%. The rearrangement links TRBV24-1 to TRBJ1-5, with unresolved D. Here the sequenced sample was peripheral blood, taken on day 0 of AZD1222 vaccination. The receptor was isolated from an adult in good health. The CDR3 reads CATSETGSSRPQHF. CDR3 DNA sequence: TGTGCCACCAGTGAAACGGGTAGCTCACGCCCCCAGCATTTT.